This entry concerns a single T cell receptor beta chain. This record comes from a study of PD-L1 blockade in urothelial cancer. This table comes from immunoSEQ multiplex PCR, and its TCRdb copy is limited to in-frame clones, with some not included. This sample has about 130,000 clones, with roughly 86% found just once. V was cut by 3 bases and J by 0 bases, with 11 bases left in between. CDR1 LNHDA and CDR2 SQIVND come from the germline V gene (reference sequence). CDR3 length: 15 amino acids. The sample's time point: peripheral blood 6 weeks after treatment start. The V gene is TRBV19, the J gene TRBJ2-5; D is perhaps TRBD1 (6 bases). The sequences come from PBMCs, collected around atezolizumab (anti-PD-L1) treatment. The receptor was isolated from a man between 50 and 59 years old with urothelial cancer. DNA of the CDR3: TGTGCCAGTAGTATTTTGGGGGCGAACCAAGAGACCCAGTACTTC. Translated, it gives CASSILGANQETQYF. The variable domain in full, completed from reference TRBV19 and TRBJ2-5, reads DGGITQSPKYLFRKEGQNVTLSCEQNLNHDAMYWYRQDPGQGLRLIYYSQIVNDFQKGDIAEGYSVSREKKESFPLTVTSAQKNPTAFYLCASSILGANQETQYFGPGTRLLVL.